The clone carrying this T cell receptor beta chain was observed many times. A universal primer site arose from template switching, and cDNA bore unique molecular identifiers. TCRdb used MiXCR to reprocess the 5' RACE reads, holding one entry per CDR3 protein. This sample carries roughly 220,000 distinct CDR3 sequences, 6.5% of them seen once, and the ten largest clones take just over 14%. This sample stems from a study of identical twins. This CDR3 comprises 16 residues. Looked up from germline, CDR1 is SEHNR and CDR2 is FQNEAQ (reference sequence). V shed 5 bases and J shed 1 base, with 15 bases lying between them. The sample was also linked to a second study, of T cells expressing NK-cell markers. This second study notes: Repertoires of TCR beta were obtained from T cells sorted as CD3+CD56+NKG2C+, CD3+CD56+NKG2C- and CD3+CD56-NKG2C+.

The TCR was taken from a woman aged 18-29 years in good health. The chain couples TRBV7-9 to TRBJ1-5; no clear D. Sequenced sample: CD8+ T cells sorted from blood. The CDR3 bases are TGTGCCAGCAGCCTTTCCCCTTTACAGAGCAATCAGCCCCAGCATTTT. As protein: CASSLSPLQSNQPQHF.